The clone carrying this T cell receptor beta chain is medium-sized (0.01 to 0.1%) by share. Its target is not known. Documented time point: sample taken at primary tumor resection. Material for sequencing was whole RNA from tumor, nontumor lung or frozen PBMC, left unsorted. TCRdb called the 5' RACE reads again in MiXCR, with one record for every CDR3 protein. The sample comprises 7,500 to 8,500 distinct CDR3 sequences, 9% to 10% of which are singletons, and 9.5% to 15% rests with the top ten. The CDR3 contains 13 residues. The ends were cut back, 8 bases at V and 5 bases at J, with 16 bases in the middle. The V gene's germline CDR1 is DFQATT and CDR2 SNEGSKA (reference sequence). The data derive from a study of spatial heterogeneity in lung cancer. Regarding the study as a whole: Coverage of tumor T cells was estimated at around 7% for alpha chains and 13% for beta chains. The study found that expanded intratumoral alpha and beta TCR counts tracked tumor mutation counts.

The specimen comprised lung tumor tissue, sampled at surgery. This rearrangement joins TRBV20-1 to TRBJ2-1; D is unclear. The receptor was derived from a male donor with early-stage non-small cell lung cancer. CDR3 nucleotide sequence: TGCAGTTGTTGGGCTAGTTTCGACAATGAGCAGTTCTTC. This sequence encodes CSCWASFDNEQFF.